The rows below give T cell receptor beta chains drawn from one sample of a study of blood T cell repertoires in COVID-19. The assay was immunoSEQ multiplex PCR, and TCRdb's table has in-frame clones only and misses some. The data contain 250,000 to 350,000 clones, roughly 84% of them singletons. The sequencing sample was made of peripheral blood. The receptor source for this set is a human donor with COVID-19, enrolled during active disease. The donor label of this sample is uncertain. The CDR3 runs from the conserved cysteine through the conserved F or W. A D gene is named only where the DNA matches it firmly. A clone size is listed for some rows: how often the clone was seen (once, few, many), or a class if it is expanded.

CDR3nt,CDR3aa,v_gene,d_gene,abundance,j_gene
TGTGCCTGGCGGAGGTTAGGGACAGGGGTTGGCTCTGGAAACACCATATATTTT,CAWRRLGTGVGSGNTIYF,TRBV30,TRBD1,NA,TRBJ1-3
TGTGCCAGCAGCCCCCGGGACAGGGGACCAGCTAACTATGGCTACACCTTC,CASSPRDRGPANYGYTF,TRBV7-9,TRBD1,NA,TRBJ1-2
TGTGCCAGCAGCCTGGGCCCTGGCTCGGGAGGGACTGAAGCTTTCTTT,CASSLGPGSGGTEAFF,TRBV5-4,NA,NA,TRBJ1-1
TGTGCCAGCAGTTGGGACACCCAAAACATTCAGTACTTC,CASSWDTQNIQYF,TRBV2,NA,NA,TRBJ2-4
TGTGCCAGCACGCAGGGCGACACTGAAGCTTTCTTT,CASTQGDTEAFF,TRBV13,NA,NA,TRBJ1-1
TGTGCCAGCAGTTTACTTCTGGGGGCCACAGATACGCAGTATTTT,CASSLLLGATDTQYF,TRBV28,NA,NA,TRBJ2-3
TGTGCCATCAGTGACGGAGGACAGGAGAACACTGAAGCTTTCTTT,CAISDGGQENTEAFF,TRBV10-3,TRBD1,NA,TRBJ1-1
TGTGCCAGCAGTTTCGGGGCGGGAGGCCTATACAATGAGCAGTTCTTC,CASSFGAGGLYNEQFF,TRBV28,TRBD2,once,TRBJ2-1
TGTGCCAGCACCCAGATGGACAGGAGGACTGAAAAACTGTTTTTT,CASTQMDRRTEKLFF,TRBV6-5,TRBD1,NA,TRBJ1-4
TGTGCCAGCAGTTCAACCTACGAGCAGTACTTC,CASSSTYEQYF,TRBV6-5,NA,NA,TRBJ2-7
TGTGCTAGTGGTTTGTGCCCTCAGGGGGGACAGGCGGTATGTTATGGCTACACCTTC,CASGLCPQGGQAVCYGYTF,TRBV12-5,TRBD1,NA,TRBJ1-2
TGTGCCAGCTCACCACTTGGTCAGGGGGCTACCAATTCACCCCTCCACTTT,CASSPLGQGATNSPLHF,TRBV18,TRBD1,NA,TRBJ1-6
TGTGCCAGCAGTGAACGGCTAGCGGGACCCTACGAGCAGTACTTC,CASSERLAGPYEQYF,TRBV6-1,TRBD2,NA,TRBJ2-7
TGCGCCAGCAGGAGGGACAGGGCCCCTGAAGCTTTCTTT,CASRRDRAPEAFF,TRBV23-1,TRBD1,NA,TRBJ1-1
TGTGCCAGCAGCTTAGGGGCAGGGTATCAGCCCCAGCATTTT,CASSLGAGYQPQHF,TRBV11-2,NA,NA,TRBJ1-5
TGTGCCAGCAGTTTTAGTCCTGGAAACACCATATATTTT,CASSFSPGNTIYF,TRBV28,NA,NA,TRBJ1-3
TGTGCCAGCACCTTGGGACTATCCTCTGAGCAGTTCTTC,CASTLGLSSEQFF,TRBV12-3/TRBV12-4,TRBD2,NA,TRBJ2-1
TGTGCCAGTAGTACGCTAGGGGGAACGGATCAGCCCCAGCATTTT,CASSTLGGTDQPQHF,TRBV19,NA,NA,TRBJ1-5
TGTGCCAGCAGCCATATCGGTAGCGGGAAGAATGAGCAGTTCTTC,CASSHIGSGKNEQFF,TRBV14,TRBD2,NA,TRBJ2-1
TGCGCCAGCAGCCCCGGGGACGGGACAGGGCTTGAAAAACTGTTTTTT,CASSPGDGTGLEKLFF,TRBV5-1,TRBD1,NA,TRBJ1-4
TGCGCCAGCAGCCAGGGGCATAATGATGAAAAACTGTTTTTT,CASSQGHNDEKLFF,TRBV4-3,NA,NA,TRBJ1-4
TGTGCCTGGAGTGAAGGGGGAGGGGGTGAAAAACTGTTTTTT,CAWSEGGGGEKLFF,TRBV30,NA,few,TRBJ1-4
TGTGCCAGCAGTTACCGAGAGGAGCTGGCTGGCTACACCTTC,CASSYREELAGYTF,TRBV6-2/TRBV6-3,NA,NA,TRBJ1-2
TGTGCCAGCGTATCCGACAGATACTATGGCTACACCTTC,CASVSDRYYGYTF,TRBV28,NA,NA,TRBJ1-2
TGCGCCAGCAGTGACAGGGGGCTCGCTGAAGCTTTCTTT,CASSDRGLAEAFF,TRBV10-1,TRBD1,NA,TRBJ1-1
TGTGCCAGCAGTCACTCTGGGGGCGGGTGTCAGCCCCAGCATTTT,CASSHSGGGCQPQHF,TRBV7-6,NA,NA,TRBJ1-5
TGTGCCAGCAGCTTAGAAGGCGGGAGGTCCTCCTACGAGCAGTACTTC,CASSLEGGRSSYEQYF,TRBV7-2,TRBD2,NA,TRBJ2-7